This is a list of T cell receptor beta chains from one sample in a study of blood T cells in healthy people across ages. TCRdb ran MiXCR on the 5' RACE reads and lists one entry per CDR3 protein. The sample contains 1.5 million to 2 million distinct CDR3 sequences, approximately 30% of which appear only once. Sequencing was performed on blood. The receptors here all came from a woman in her thirties in good health. The CDR3 runs from the conserved cysteine through the conserved F or W. Each record gives: D gene, clone size, V gene, J gene, CDR3 DNA, CDR3 protein. The D gene is left open where the match is weak. Clone size is shown for a subset of rows, as once, few, many or a class of expanded clone.

d_gene: TRBD2; abundance: few; v_gene: TRBV10-3; j_gene: TRBJ2-7; CDR3nt: TGTGCCGTCAGGACTAGCGAGTCGGGGTCGCAGTACTTC; CDR3aa: CAVRTSESGSQYF
d_gene: .; abundance: .; v_gene: TRBV6-1; j_gene: TRBJ2-7; CDR3nt: TGTGCCAGCAGTCCCCTCGCGGGCTCGTCGAGCTCCTACGAGCAGTACTTC; CDR3aa: CASSPLAGSSSSYEQYF
d_gene: TRBD1; abundance: many; v_gene: TRBV6-6; j_gene: TRBJ1-2; CDR3nt: TGTGCCAGCAGTTCTGTAGGGGGCACAGGATATGGCTACACCTTC; CDR3aa: CASSSVGGTGYGYTF
d_gene: .; abundance: .; v_gene: TRBV18; j_gene: TRBJ1-1; CDR3nt: TGTGCCAGCTCACCATTACAGAGGAACACTGAAGCTTTCTTT; CDR3aa: CASSPLQRNTEAFF
d_gene: .; abundance: .; v_gene: TRBV29-1; j_gene: TRBJ1-2; CDR3nt: TGCAGCGCTGGGATGGGTGGAGTGGAGGGCTACACCTTC; CDR3aa: CSAGMGGVEGYTF
d_gene: TRBD1; abundance: .; v_gene: TRBV5-1; j_gene: TRBJ1-2; CDR3nt: TGCGCCAGCAGCACGGAGAACAGGGGAGGCTTGAGTTACACCTTC; CDR3aa: CASSTENRGGLSYTF
d_gene: .; abundance: .; v_gene: TRBV30; j_gene: TRBJ1-2; CDR3nt: TGTGCCTGCAGGGACCGTGGCTACACCTTC; CDR3aa: CACRDRGYTF
d_gene: .; abundance: .; v_gene: TRBV20-1; j_gene: TRBJ2-7; CDR3nt: TGCAGTGCCATTGACAATGAGCAGTACTTC; CDR3aa: CSAIDNEQYF
d_gene: .; abundance: .; v_gene: TRBV4-3; j_gene: TRBJ2-7; CDR3nt: TGCGCCAGCAGCCAAGGAGGGGCTGGAAGATACGAGCAGTACTTC; CDR3aa: CASSQGGAGRYEQYF
d_gene: .; abundance: few; v_gene: TRBV27; j_gene: TRBJ2-6; CDR3nt: TGTGCCAGCAGAGCGGTCGCTGGGGCCAACGTCCTGACTTTC; CDR3aa: CASRAVAGANVLTF
d_gene: .; abundance: once; v_gene: TRBV30; j_gene: TRBJ1-1; CDR3nt: TGTGCCTGGAAGTCGGACTTGAACACTGAAGCTTTCTTT; CDR3aa: CAWKSDLNTEAFF
d_gene: TRBD1; abundance: .; v_gene: TRBV27; j_gene: TRBJ1-4; CDR3nt: TGTGCCAGCAGACCGACAGGGGGAGGTGAAAAACTGTTTTTT; CDR3aa: CASRPTGGGEKLFF
d_gene: .; abundance: .; v_gene: TRBV5-5; j_gene: TRBJ1-2; CDR3nt: TGTGCCAGCAGCTTGATGGGGGGTTATGGCTACACCTTC; CDR3aa: CASSLMGGYGYTF
d_gene: .; abundance: .; v_gene: TRBV7-2; j_gene: TRBJ2-2; CDR3nt: TGTGCCAGCAGCTACAAACTCTCTGGGGCGGGGACCGGGGAGCTGTTTTTT; CDR3aa: CASSYKLSGAGTGELFF
d_gene: TRBD1; abundance: few; v_gene: TRBV25-1; j_gene: TRBJ1-1; CDR3nt: TGTGCCAGCAGGAGGGACAGTGTAAGGTGGACTGAAGCTTTCTTT; CDR3aa: CASRRDSVRWTEAFF
d_gene: TRBD1; abundance: .; v_gene: TRBV7-9; j_gene: TRBJ2-1; CDR3nt: TGTGCCAGCAGCTTATCGGGACAGGGGATCGGCGAGCAGTTCTTC; CDR3aa: CASSLSGQGIGEQFF
d_gene: .; abundance: few; v_gene: TRBV18; j_gene: TRBJ2-1; CDR3nt: TGTGCCAGCTCACCAGAGATAAATGAGCAGTTCTTC; CDR3aa: CASSPEINEQFF
d_gene: .; abundance: many; v_gene: TRBV5-1; j_gene: TRBJ2-5; CDR3nt: TGCGCCAGCAGCTTGGATACAGGGCCCCAAGAGACCCAGTACTTC; CDR3aa: CASSLDTGPQETQYF
d_gene: .; abundance: .; v_gene: TRBV28; j_gene: TRBJ2-2; CDR3nt: TGTGCCAGCAGTTTACCGGGGTGGGCCGGGGAGCTGTTTTTT; CDR3aa: CASSLPGWAGELFF
d_gene: .; abundance: few; v_gene: TRBV3-1; j_gene: TRBJ2-7; CDR3nt: TGTGCCAGCAGCCAGGGCGGGACCGGCTACGAGCAGTACTTC; CDR3aa: CASSQGGTGYEQYF
d_gene: .; abundance: few; v_gene: TRBV12-3/TRBV12-4; j_gene: TRBJ1-1; CDR3nt: TGTGCCAGCACCCCCCTTGGGGCCCTCACTGAAGCTTTCTTT; CDR3aa: CASTPLGALTEAFF
d_gene: .; abundance: .; v_gene: TRBV15; j_gene: TRBJ1-4; CDR3nt: TGTGCCACCAGCGTCAGGGTTTACGAAAAACTGTTTTTT; CDR3aa: CATSVRVYEKLFF
d_gene: .; abundance: .; v_gene: TRBV29-1; j_gene: TRBJ1-2; CDR3nt: TGCAGCGCCAACTTACCGGGTGGCTACACCTTC; CDR3aa: CSANLPGGYTF
d_gene: TRBD1; abundance: many; v_gene: TRBV5-1; j_gene: TRBJ2-1; CDR3nt: TGCGCCAGCAGCTCTCCAATCGGACAGGGTGCCTACAATGAGCAGTTCTTC; CDR3aa: CASSSPIGQGAYNEQFF
d_gene: TRBD1; abundance: many; v_gene: TRBV29-1; j_gene: TRBJ1-2; CDR3nt: TGCAGCGTTTCTACGACAGGGACCTATGGCTACACCTTC; CDR3aa: CSVSTTGTYGYTF
d_gene: TRBD2; abundance: many; v_gene: TRBV29-1; j_gene: TRBJ2-1; CDR3nt: TGCAGCGTTGCCAGCGGGGATCCAGCCCCGTACAATGAGCAGTTCTTC; CDR3aa: CSVASGDPAPYNEQFF
d_gene: .; abundance: medium-sized; v_gene: TRBV10-2; j_gene: TRBJ2-4; CDR3nt: TGCGCCAGCAGTGAACCAAACGGGGGTGCCAAAAACATTCAGTACTTC; CDR3aa: CASSEPNGGAKNIQYF
d_gene: TRBD2; abundance: few; v_gene: TRBV7-2; j_gene: TRBJ2-5; CDR3nt: TGTGCCAGCAGATTCATTGGGACTAGTTCTGAGACCCAGTACTTC; CDR3aa: CASRFIGTSSETQYF
d_gene: .; abundance: many; v_gene: TRBV7-3; j_gene: TRBJ2-5; CDR3nt: TGTGCCAGCAGCTTAACGCTTGGGCTCCAAGGCACCCAGTACTTC; CDR3aa: CASSLTLGLQGTQYF
d_gene: .; abundance: .; v_gene: TRBV9; j_gene: TRBJ1-5; CDR3nt: TGTGCCAGCAGCGTATATGACGGAGATCAGCCCCAGCATTTT; CDR3aa: CASSVYDGDQPQHF
d_gene: TRBD1; abundance: .; v_gene: TRBV29-1; j_gene: TRBJ1-5; CDR3nt: TGCAGCGTTCTAACAGGGGAAAGTCAGCCCCAGCATTTT; CDR3aa: CSVLTGESQPQHF
d_gene: TRBD2; abundance: .; v_gene: TRBV20-1; j_gene: TRBJ2-1; CDR3nt: TGCAGTGCTAGAGATAGTGCGCGGGGGAGCTCCTACCATGAGCAGTTCTTC; CDR3aa: CSARDSARGSSYHEQFF
d_gene: TRBD2; abundance: few; v_gene: TRBV10-3; j_gene: TRBJ2-3; CDR3nt: TGTGCCATCAATCCGAACAGCGGGATCGACACAGATACGCAGTATTTT; CDR3aa: CAINPNSGIDTDTQYF
d_gene: TRBD2; abundance: few; v_gene: TRBV5-5; j_gene: TRBJ2-1; CDR3nt: TGTGCCAGCAGCCGAGGACTAGCTGAGCAGTTCTTC; CDR3aa: CASSRGLAEQFF
d_gene: TRBD2; abundance: .; v_gene: TRBV6-5; j_gene: TRBJ2-1; CDR3nt: TGTGCCAGCAGTTACGGTCACAGCCGCGGGGGAAACAATGAGCAGTTCTTC; CDR3aa: CASSYGHSRGGNNEQFF
d_gene: .; abundance: .; v_gene: TRBV20-1; j_gene: TRBJ2-1; CDR3nt: TGCAGTGCTAGCCCCCGATCTTTCAGTGAGCAGTTCTTC; CDR3aa: CSASPRSFSEQFF
d_gene: .; abundance: .; v_gene: TRBV28; j_gene: TRBJ1-2; CDR3nt: TGTGCCGGCAGTCAGATTTCCTATGGCTACACCTTC; CDR3aa: CAGSQISYGYTF
d_gene: TRBD2; abundance: .; v_gene: TRBV20-1; j_gene: TRBJ2-5; CDR3nt: TGCAGTGCTAAAACTCCCCCTTGGACTAGCGGGAAGGAGACCCAGTACTTC; CDR3aa: CSAKTPPWTSGKETQYF
d_gene: TRBD1; abundance: many; v_gene: TRBV27; j_gene: TRBJ2-7; CDR3nt: TGTGCCAGCAGTACGTTCTACAGGGGGAAATACGAGCAGTACTTC; CDR3aa: CASSTFYRGKYEQYF
d_gene: TRBD1; abundance: .; v_gene: TRBV12-3/TRBV12-4; j_gene: TRBJ1-1; CDR3nt: TGTGCCAGCAACCCAGACAGGGGTCGCCCTGAAGCTTTCTTT; CDR3aa: CASNPDRGRPEAFF
d_gene: TRBD1; abundance: .; v_gene: TRBV7-2; j_gene: TRBJ2-1; CDR3nt: TGTGCCAGCAGCCTAAGGGGGCTCAATGAGCAGTTCTTC; CDR3aa: CASSLRGLNEQFF